The sequence of this T cell receptor (beta chain) was determined in a study of shared clonotypes between healthy human individuals. The protocol was immunoSEQ multiplex PCR, while the TCRdb copy is restricted to in-frame clones and leaves out a portion. Among more than 550,000 clones listed, around 70% were seen once. With respect to this clone: As yet, its antigen is unknown. This may arise from a read error, as a much more abundant clone is one base away.

The germline V gene encodes CDR1 MNHEY and CDR2 SVGAGI. V dropped 6 bases and J dropped 2; count of bases not matched to a gene: 4. The length of the CDR3 is 15 residues. Study-level points and caveats: Among donors, the sharing of clonotypes was expected to be influenced by sequencing depth.

Sequencing used memory CD4+ T cells sorted from blood. Subset indicated: CD45RA-negative fraction. The clonotype originates from a woman aged 25-40 years in good health. The rearrangement joins TRBV6-5 to TRBJ2-7; 13 bases match TRBD2. The CDR3 here is CASRAGTSGTYEQYF. CDR3 bases: TGTGCCAGCAGAGCCGGGACTAGCGGGACCTACGAGCAGTACTTC.